The 14 T cell receptor beta chains reported below all come from one sample, sequenced in a study of cytomegalovirus exposure and HLA in healthy donors. Both 60 Vbeta primers and 13 Jbeta primers went into the PCR. Produced via immunoSEQ multiplex PCR; TCRdb's table is partial and in-frame only. The data contain about 97,000 clones, about 74% of them seen just once; the ten biggest clones take up 9.6%. Material for sequencing was PBMCs. The source is a male donor in good health and CMV-seropositive.

The chain uses TRBV5-1 and TRBJ2-4, with a possible D match to TRBD2 (5 bases). Deletions cut 4 bases from V and 0 bases from J, with 17 bases between. CDR3 length: 17 residues. CDR1 and CDR2 from the germline V gene are SGHRS and YFSETQ. The CDR3 sequence: CASSITPGSIAKNIQYF. CDR3 DNA: TGCGCCAGCAGCATCACTCCGGGGTCAATAGCCAAAAACATTCAGTACTTC.

The chain has TRBV21-1 and TRBJ2-3; TRBD1 reflects the table's D call only, with no check against the DNA. TRBV21-1 is a known pseudogene. This CDR3 region has 18 residues. The CDR3 spells CASSKTAPLGDRADTQYF. The CDR3 nucleotides read TGTGCCAGCAGCAAAACGGCCCCTCTGGGCGACCGTGCAGATACGCAGTATTTT.

This clone was seen only once. The CDR3 DNA sequence: TGCGCCAGCAGCTTGGAGGGACAGGGGAATGAAAAACTGTTTTTT. This gives the protein CASSLEGQGNEKLFF. This chain connects TRBV5-1 to TRBJ1-4; 10 bases map to TRBD1. This CDR3 is 15 amino acids long. Trimming took 0 bases from V and 5 from J; bases not matched to a gene: 1. Germline CDR1 SGHRS, CDR2 YFSETQ.

This chain links TRBV28 with TRBJ2-1, with D possibly TRBD1 on 8 matching bases. Germline CDR1 is MDHEN and CDR2 is SYDVKM. This CDR3 spans 19 amino acids. V gave up 6 bases and J gave up 4 bases, with 28 bases separating them. The CDR3 coding sequence is TGTGCCAGCAGCACCCTCTGGAGGACTACAGGGGGGGCTTACAATGAGCAGTTCTTC. It specifies CASSTLWRTTGGAYNEQFF.

This clone has just a few counts. The chain links TRBV28 to TRBJ2-1; weak D call: TRBD2 (6 bases). With 6 bases removed from V and 8 bases from J, the gap between germline ends came to 17 bases. The CDR3 consists of 14 residues. Germline V gene lookup returns CDR1 MDHEN and CDR2 SYDVKM. Written as DNA, the CDR3 is TGTGCCAGCAGCCCGGTGGGAGGTGTCGATGAGCAGTTCTTC. Amino acids: CASSPVGGVDEQFF. Full variable domain (remainder filled in from reference TRBV28 and TRBJ2-1): DVKVTQSSRYLVKRTGEKVFLECVQDMDHENMFWYRQDPGLGLRLIYFSYDVKMKEKGDIPEGYSVSREKKERFSLILESASTNQTSMYLCASSPVGGVDEQFFGPGTRLTVL.

The chain carries TRBV7-2 and TRBJ2-3; a weak D match, TRBD1 (6 bases). The germline gives CDR1 SGHTA, CDR2 FQGNSA. The CDR3 is 13 amino acids. Between the trimmed V and J ends, which lost 5 bases and 5 bases, there was a span of 11 bases. The CDR3 DNA follows: TGTGCCAGCAGCGGGAGAGGGGGAGATACGCAGTATTTT. Amino acid sequence: CASSGRGGDTQYF.

This chain links TRBV6-5 with TRBJ1-5; D is unresolved. In germline, CDR1 is MNHEY, CDR2 SVGAGI. The CDR3 contains 15 residues. Trimming took 6 bases from V and 5 from J, leaving 17 bases between them. This chain's CDR3 is CASSNNGLIYQPQHF. CDR3 sequence (DNA): TGTGCCAGCAGCAACAATGGCCTCATTTATCAGCCCCAGCATTTT.

The gene calls are TRBV11-2 and TRBJ2-3; D possibly corresponds to TRBD2 (6 bases). The germline V gene has CDR1 SGHAT and CDR2 FQNNGV. The CDR3 spans 15 residues. The V end lost 4 bases, the J end lost 3 bases, and 14 bases lay between the germline ends. The DNA of the CDR3 is TGTGCCAGCAGCTCCACTCGACTAGTGACAGATACGCAGTATTTT. It translates to CASSSTRLVTDTQYF.

This chain joins TRBV30 and TRBJ1-2; 7 bases line up with TRBD1. Germline CDR1 is GTSNPN and CDR2 is SVGIG (reference sequence). The junction had 9 bases not matched to a gene; V was cut back by 3 bases and J by 8 bases. CDR3 length: 13 amino acids. As DNA, the CDR3 is TGTGCCTGGAGGCAATACAGGGGATGGGGCTACACCTTC. This gives the protein CAWRQYRGWGYTF.

This clone occurred a few times. CDR3 coding DNA: TGTGCCAGCAGTGGGGGGCTAGCGGGAGGTATCCAGTACTTC. Residues: CASSGGLAGGIQYF. The chain combines TRBV6-1 with TRBJ2-5; 11 bases fit TRBD2. CDR3 length: 14 amino acids. Germline trimming cut 4 bases from V and 10 bases from J; bases unmatched to any gene: 8. From germline, CDR1 is MNHNS and CDR2 SASEGT.

The chain links TRBV18 to TRBJ2-7; tentative D call: TRBD2 (6 bases). CDR3 length: 12 amino acids. The germline V and J ends were trimmed by 3 bases and 6 bases, with 9 bases remaining between them. Germline CDR1 and CDR2: KGHSH and LQKENI. CDR3 loop: CASSPEGTEQYF. The CDR3, as DNA: TGTGCCAGCTCACCGGAGGGGACCGAGCAGTACTTC.

The chain joins TRBV29-1 to TRBJ2-1; 8 nucleotides line up with TRBD1. After removal of 7 bases from V and 3 bases from J, the junction contained 8 bases not matched to a gene. Germline lookup yields CDR1 SQVTM and CDR2 ANQGSEA. The CDR3 covers 14 residues. DNA of the CDR3: TGCAGCGCTTCTGACAGGGGCAACTACAATGAGCAGTTCTTC. Residues: CSASDRGNYNEQFF.

This clone was detected only a few times. The chain links TRBV30 to TRBJ1-1; the D gene is possibly TRBD1 (5 bases). Trimming shortened V by 7 bases and J by 3 bases, and 9 bases separated the two germline ends. CDR3 length: 11 amino acids. Looked up from germline, CDR1 is GTSNPN and CDR2 is SVGIG (reference sequence). CDR3 protein: CAFQGYTEAFF. The CDR3 DNA sequence: TGTGCCTTTCAGGGTTACACTGAAGCTTTCTTT.

In this sample, this clone turned up a few times. V is TRBV19 and J is TRBJ2-2, with unresolved D. CDR1 is LNHDA and CDR2 is SQIVND in the germline V gene (reference sequence). The ends were cut back, 7 bases at V and 0 bases at J, with 12 bases in the middle. CDR3 length: 15 residues. CDR3: CASTHGSPNTGELFF. The CDR3 coding sequence is TGTGCCAGTACCCACGGGTCACCGAACACCGGGGAGCTGTTTTTT.